This T cell receptor beta chain was retrieved from a study of cytomegalovirus exposure and HLA in healthy donors listed by TCRdb under 2017. The study in broad terms: The 650 to 750 repertoires of the first cohort and the 120 validation repertoires were produced on the same platform, according to a later analysis. High-throughput TCR immunosequencing, statistical association of individual TCRs with disease status, and machine learning were combined to predict cytomegalovirus infection status. The aim of the study was to test whether cataloging public T cell receptors could identify signatures of past pathogen exposure. In addition to the first cohort of around 670 subjects, a separate validation cohort of 130 or so different subjects was used.

The CDR3 contains 15 residues, cysteine and phenylalanine counted. This entry keeps only the CDR3 DNA: 45 bases, framed from base 1. Germline trimming amounts to 4 bases on V and 4 bases on J, with 9 as the count of junction bases outside the gene matches. As encoded in the germline V gene, CDR1 is SGHAT while CDR2 is FQNNGV. Separate from the roughly 650-subject first cohort, the validation cohort of 95 to 150 subjects was the group to which the donors belonged. The method behind the library was the immunoSEQ multiplex PCR assay. Concerning the study's data processing: A statistical classification framework was built to diagnose cytomegalovirus status from the catalog of TCR beta chain sequences. TCRdb provides this immuneACCESS table in a form limited to in-frame rearrangements. Some clones are lacking; in checked studies, under half of them reflect an unresolved V gene, and why the rest are absent is not known. V and J calls and clone size are copied from that table; D and trimming were computed from the DNA. This sample is represented by 110,000 to 150,000 clones; 94% of them were singletons. Approximately 2% of the sample is taken by the ten largest.

The paper as a whole reports these results and caveats: It was suggested by the authors that the approach could potentially be generalized to other disease states and immunological phenotypes. Across donors, most TCR sequences were observed very rarely, whereas some public TCRs were present in many individuals. Subsequent analysis determined that TCRs grouped into clusters in the first cohort also showed a tendency toward co-occurrence across the roughly 110 validation repertoires, and approximately 93% of cluster scores exceeded 0. Cytomegalovirus status was reported to be diagnosed by the classifier with high specificity and sensitivity in both the original and validation cohorts. A later analysis lacked HLA typing for the validation cohort, so it scored co-occurrence in that cohort across all 120 or so repertoires. A total of 150 or so TCR beta chains were listed by the study as associated with cytomegalovirus. Three of the identified cytomegalovirus-associated TCR beta chains were confirmed in vitro to be specific for cytomegalovirus antigens.

As concerns this clone: It lacks a known antigen. The input lacks base qualities; no much larger clone sits a single base away.

The receptor comes from a man younger than 35 in good health and CMV-seropositive. Sequenced input: PBMCs. The chain is encoded by TRBV11-2 joined to TRBJ1-2; 7 junctional bases match TRBD1. The CDR3 protein sequence reads: CASSYRAGTAYGYTF. The DNA is as follows: TGTGCCAGCAGCTATCGCGCCGGGACAGCCTATGGCTACACCTTC.